These T cell receptor beta chains were read from a single sample in a study of T cell responses to AZD1222 COVID-19 vaccine. Sequencing used immunoSEQ multiplex PCR; TCRdb keeps in-frame clones, though not all of them. The sample lists fewer than 90,000 clones; roughly 90% were seen once. Here the sequenced sample was peripheral blood, taken on day 0 of AZD1222 vaccination. The receptor source for this set is an adult in good health. Both conserved end residues are part of each CDR3. A D gene is named only where the DNA matches it firmly. For some rows the clone size is stated as once, few or many, or as a class when expanded; others skip it.

size	V	J	D	DNA	CDR3
-	TRBV19	TRBJ1-1	-	TGTGCCAGTAGTATCGGCGTGAGAACTGAAGCTTTCTTT	CASSIGVRTEAFF
-	TRBV10-3	TRBJ1-2	-	TGTGCCATCAGCGCTAACTATGGCTACACCTTC	CAISANYGYTF
-	TRBV11-3	TRBJ2-7	-	TGTGCCAGCAGCCCTGGACTGGGGTCTCGCGAGCAGTACTTC	CASSPGLGSREQYF
-	TRBV10-1	TRBJ2-2	TRBD2	TGCGCCAGTTTGTATGGACTAGCGGCCGGGGAGCTGTTTTTT	CASLYGLAAGELFF
-	TRBV3-1/TRBV3-2	TRBJ1-2	-	TGTGCCAGCAGCCCGACAGCTAACTATGGCTACACCTTC	CASSPTANYGYTF
-	TRBV6-5	TRBJ2-3	-	TGTGCCAGCAGTTACAGGCAGTTCACAGATACGCAGTATTTT	CASSYRQFTDTQYF
once	TRBV18	TRBJ2-5	TRBD1	TGTGCCAGCTCACCTCCGGGACAGGGGACTTCGCGGCAAGAGACCCAGTACTTC	CASSPPGQGTSRQETQYF
-	TRBV19	TRBJ2-6	-	TGTGCCAGTAGGCCCGGGCGGGGTGGGGCCAACGTCCTGACTTTC	CASRPGRGGANVLTF
few	TRBV3-1/TRBV3-2	TRBJ1-5	-	TGTGCCAGCAGCCCACGGGTGCAGCCCCAGCATTTT	CASSPRVQPQHF
-	TRBV5-1	TRBJ2-3	-	TGCGCCAGCAGCTTGGCCAACGGGGGTGGCACAGATACGCAGTATTTT	CASSLANGGGTDTQYF
-	TRBV6-1	TRBJ2-1	-	TGTGCCAGCAGTGAGGAAGTATACAATGAGCAGTTCTTC	CASSEEVYNEQFF
-	TRBV5-5	TRBJ2-1	-	TGTGCCAGCAGCTTCGGCGGTAAAAGATCTGATGAGCAGTTCTTC	CASSFGGKRSDEQFF
-	TRBV19	TRBJ2-3	TRBD2	TGTGCCAGTAGCAGCCCCACGAGGGAGGGAGATACGCAGTATTTT	CASSSPTREGDTQYF
-	TRBV5-1	TRBJ2-2	TRBD2	TGCGCCAGCAGCTCGGATAGCGGGAGATTAATGGAGCTGTTTTTT	CASSSDSGRLMELFF
-	TRBV27	TRBJ2-3	-	TGTGCCAGCAGTTTGTGGACTGCCACAGATACGCAGTATTTT	CASSLWTATDTQYF
-	TRBV5-1	TRBJ2-7	TRBD2	TGCGCCAGCAGCTTAAGGACTAGCGGTGACGGGATATACGAGCAGTACTTC	CASSLRTSGDGIYEQYF
-	TRBV12-3/TRBV12-4	TRBJ1-3	-	TGTGCCAGCAGTTTAAGCTCTGGAAACACCATATATTTT	CASSLSSGNTIYF
-	TRBV5-1	TRBJ2-3	TRBD2	TGCGCCAGCAGCTTGTCTCTAGCGGGAGGCAACACAGATACGCAGTATTTT	CASSLSLAGGNTDTQYF
-	TRBV7-2	TRBJ1-1	-	TGTGCCAGCAGCTTAGGCAGAATTATTGAAGCTTTCTTT	CASSLGRIIEAFF
-	TRBV27	TRBJ2-4	-	TGTGCCAGCAGTTCCTACAGAAAAAACATTCAGTACTTC	CASSSYRKNIQYF
-	TRBV10-3	TRBJ2-7	-	TGTGCCATCGCGGGGACTGGCTCCTACGAGCAGTACTTC	CAIAGTGSYEQYF
-	TRBV5-4	TRBJ1-3	TRBD1	TGTGCCAGCAGCCAACAGGGGCGCCAGGGAAACACCATATATTTT	CASSQQGRQGNTIYF
-	TRBV28	TRBJ1-4	TRBD1	TGTGCCAGCAGCCGACAGGGCCTTGAAAAACTGTTTTTT	CASSRQGLEKLFF
-	TRBV11-2	TRBJ2-7	TRBD2	TGTGCCAGCAGCCCGATAGCGGGAGGGCCGTACGAGCAGTACTTC	CASSPIAGGPYEQYF
-	TRBV13	TRBJ2-7	TRBD2	TGTGCCAGCAGCTTTGGGACTAGCGGGCCTTTTTACGAGCAGTACTTC	CASSFGTSGPFYEQYF
-	TRBV11-2	TRBJ2-7	TRBD2	TGTGCCAGCGGTTTAGCGGGACCGCCCTACGAGCAGTACTTC	CASGLAGPPYEQYF
-	TRBV4-2	TRBJ2-7	-	TGTGCCAGCAGCCAAGATAGTACGCTGTACTTC	CASSQDSTLYF
-	TRBV27	TRBJ2-7	TRBD1	TGTGCCAGCAGTCCGGGGACAGGGCGTAAGTACGAGCAGTACTTC	CASSPGTGRKYEQYF
-	TRBV24-1	TRBJ2-2	TRBD2	TGTGCCACCGGCAGCGGGAGTGGCAACACCGGGGAGCTGTTTTTT	CATGSGSGNTGELFF
-	TRBV7-2	TRBJ1-4	-	TGTGCCAGCAGTTGGGGGGGGGAGTATGAAAAACTGTTTTTT	CASSWGGEYEKLFF
-	TRBV27	TRBJ2-1	TRBD2	TGTGCCAGCAGTTTATCAGCGGGAGGGTACAATGAGCAGTTCTTC	CASSLSAGGYNEQFF
few	TRBV19	TRBJ2-7	-	TGTGCCAGTAGAATACTGTCCCACAGGGCCACCTACGAGCAGTACTTC	CASRILSHRATYEQYF
-	TRBV7-2	TRBJ2-1	-	TGTGCCAGCAGTCCCGGGCCTTCCTACAATGAGCAGTTCTTC	CASSPGPSYNEQFF
once	TRBV13	TRBJ2-1	-	TGTGCCAGCACCCAAGTCCACAATGAGCAGTTCTTC	CASTQVHNEQFF
-	TRBV7-2	TRBJ2-5	-	TGTGCCAGCAGCTTAGTGGGTGGAGAGACCCAGTACTTC	CASSLVGGETQYF
-	TRBV10-1	TRBJ1-1	-	TGCGCCAGCAGTGAGGGAGGGGTGGAAATCGGAACTGCGGCTTTCTTT	CASSEGGVEIGTAAFF
-	TRBV3-1/TRBV3-2	TRBJ2-3	-	TGTGCCAGCAGCCAAGAATGGGGGTCCGTAGCATCCGATACGCAGTATTTT	CASSQEWGSVASDTQYF
once	TRBV12-3/TRBV12-4	TRBJ2-4	TRBD2	TGTGCCAGCAGTTTCCTTAGCGGGGGTATTCAGTACTTC	CASSFLSGGIQYF
-	TRBV4-3	TRBJ1-1	TRBD1	TGCGCCAGCAGCCAACAGGGGGATGGTAACACTGAAGCTTTCTTT	CASSQQGDGNTEAFF
-	TRBV27	TRBJ2-7	TRBD2	TGTGCCAGCAGTTTCCTTTCTAGCGGGAGACGGTACGAGCAGTACTTC	CASSFLSSGRRYEQYF
-	TRBV7-8	TRBJ1-2	-	TGTGCCAGCAGCCGAGATGGGGGTAACTATGGCTACACCTTC	CASSRDGGNYGYTF
-	TRBV7-2	TRBJ2-1	-	TGTGCCAGCAGCTTGACGGATTACAATGAGCAGTTCTTC	CASSLTDYNEQFF
few	TRBV9	TRBJ2-3	TRBD2	TGTGCCAGCAGCGTTACTAGCGGGGCCACAGATACGCAGTATTTT	CASSVTSGATDTQYF